The 21 T cell receptor beta chains below come from one sample, sequenced in a study of blood T cells in healthy people across ages. A J-beta primer mix and a sample-barcoded 5' primer were used in a second PCR of roughly 7 to 12 cycles. Via MiXCR, TCRdb re-called the 5' RACE reads, giving one row per CDR3 protein. The sample carries 850,000 to 1,000,000 distinct CDR3 sequences, around 48% recorded once. The material sequenced was blood. The receptors here all came from a man younger than 40 in good health.

The chain couples TRBV4-2 to TRBJ2-3, with 7 bases identical to TRBD1. This CDR3 region has 19 residues. With 4 bases clipped from V and 0 bases from J, the junction kept 16 bases outside the gene matches. Per germline, CDR1 LGHNA and CDR2 YNFKEQ. The CDR3 DNA reads TGTGCCAGCAGCCCCAAAGAGGGGGCCGGACGCTCTAGCACAGATACGCAGTATTTT. Encoded protein: CASSPKEGAGRSSTDTQYF.

The chain uses TRBV5-1 and TRBJ2-5; maybe TRBD2 (6 bases). The CDR3 consists of 13 residues. The germline V gene has CDR1 SGHRS and CDR2 YFSETQ. V was trimmed by 4 bases and J by 3 bases, leaving 10 bases between them. In DNA form, the CDR3 reads TGCGCCAGCAGCGGGGAGCGGGAAGAGACCCAGTACTTC. As protein: CASSGEREETQYF.

This sequence joins TRBV20-1 and TRBJ2-7; D is unresolved. Gene TRBJ2-5 matches the end of the DNA better, so the J call may be wrong. CDR3 length equals 14 residues. Germline CDR1 is DFQATT and CDR2 is SNEGSKA (reference sequence). The CDR3 here is CSARGPINRETQYF. The CDR3 DNA reads as TGCAGTGCTAGAGGTCCTATTAATCGAGAGACCCAGTACTTC.

This sequence joins TRBV20-1 and TRBJ2-7; D is perhaps TRBD1 or TRBD2 (5 bases each). The V and J ends lost 3 bases and 7 bases respectively, with 13 bases between them. Germline CDR1 and CDR2: DFQATT and SNEGSKA (reference sequence). This CDR3 is 12 amino acids long. The CDR3 sequence is CSARGRDGEQYF. DNA for the CDR3: TGCAGTGCTAGGGGCAGGGACGGAGAGCAGTACTTC.

The CDR3 loop reads CASSEPPPTRGVGNEQFF. In nucleotides, the CDR3 is TGTGCCAGCAGTGAACCTCCTCCAACTAGGGGAGTGGGTAATGAGCAGTTCTTC. This rearrangement joins TRBV6-1 to TRBJ2-1, with D perhaps TRBD1 or TRBD2 (5 bases each). The CDR3 loop spans 18 amino acids. V gave up 2 bases and J gave up 7 bases, with 24 bases separating them. Germline CDR1 reads MNHNS; CDR2 reads SASEGT.

The chain has TRBV11-3 and TRBJ2-1; 12 bases line up with TRBD2. The junction had 12 bases not matched to a gene; V was cut back by 5 bases and J by 10 bases. Germline V gene lookup returns CDR1 SGHNT and CDR2 YENEEA. There are 16 residues in the CDR3. CDR3: CASSPLLAGGPWEQFF. In DNA form, the CDR3 reads TGTGCCAGCAGCCCCCTCCTAGCGGGGGGGCCTTGGGAGCAGTTCTTC.

This clonotype was seen only a few times. The rearrangement uses TRBV15 and TRBJ2-7; a possible D gene is TRBD2 (5 bases). The J call may be wrong; the DNA end is better matched by TRBJ2-5. The CDR3 is 12 residues long. Germline CDR1 reads LNHNV; CDR2 reads YYDKDF (reference sequence). The CDR3 sequence: CATRGIGKTQYF. The CDR3 DNA follows: TGTGCCACCAGGGGAATCGGGAAGACCCAGTACTTC.

In its sample, this clonotype was seen a few times. The rearrangement uses TRBV27 and TRBJ1-2, with no clear D. V dropped 0 bases and J dropped 5 bases, with 10 bases sitting between them. CDR1 is MNHEY and CDR2 is SMNVEV in the germline V gene (reference sequence). The CDR3 loop spans 14 amino acids. CDR3 sequence reads: CASSLSHGDYGYTF. The CDR3 DNA reads TGTGCCAGCAGTTTATCGCACGGTGATTATGGCTACACCTTC.

This clonotype was observed once. The chain employs TRBV4-3 and TRBJ2-7; maybe TRBD1 (6 bases). This CDR3 region has 14 residues. V was trimmed by 1 base and J by 4 bases, leaving 11 bases between them. Germline V CDR1 and CDR2: LGHNA, YSLEER. CDR3 protein: CASSQAWGQYEQYF. The CDR3 DNA sequence: TGCGCCAGCAGCCAAGCCTGGGGGCAGTACGAGCAGTACTTC.

J is TRBJ2-1 and V is TRBV20-1; no clear D gene. Germline V gene sequence: CDR1 DFQATT, CDR2 SNEGSKA (reference sequence). Trimming pared 1 base from V and 4 bases from J, leaving 5 bases between. The CDR3 length is 12 residues. CDR3 bases: TGCAGTGCTAGAGGACCGTACAATGAGCAGTTCTTC. Amino acids: CSARGPYNEQFF.

This clonotype has a handful of counts. The chain uses TRBV5-1 and TRBJ1-1; TRBD1 aligns across 11 bases. Germline CDR1 is SGHRS and CDR2 is YFSETQ. V trimming: 0 bases; J trimming: 4 bases; junction bases outside the gene matches: 5. This CDR3 contains 16 residues. As DNA, the CDR3 is TGCGCCAGCAGCTTGGCCGGACAGGGGGCGGCCACTGAAGCTTTCTTT. Translation gives CASSLAGQGAATEAFF.

This clonotype was seen more than once but under ten times. The J gene is TRBJ2-2, the V gene TRBV4-1; D may be TRBD1 or TRBD2 (5 bases each). The germline V and J ends were trimmed by 4 bases and 1 base, with 10 bases remaining between them. Germline CDR1 and CDR2: MGHRA and YSYEKL. The CDR3 sequence is 15 residues long. DNA for the CDR3: TGCGCCAGCAGCCGGGGACGAGTGAACACCGGGGAGCTGTTTTTT. This sequence encodes CASSRGRVNTGELFF.

The V and J genes are TRBV27 and TRBJ2-5; D unresolved. This CDR3 is built from 12 residues. Germline loops: CDR1 MNHEY, CDR2 SMNVEV (reference sequence). Trimming pared 6 bases from V and 0 bases from J, leaving 5 bases between. The CDR3 sequence: CASRGYQETQYF. DNA for the CDR3: TGTGCCAGCAGGGGTTACCAAGAGACCCAGTACTTC.

In its sample, this clonotype was seen once. This may be a read error: a much more frequent sequence differs by one nucleotide. V is TRBV20-1 and J is TRBJ2-1; D gene uncertain. The CDR3 loop spans 12 amino acids. Germline CDR1 DFQATT, CDR2 SNEGSKA (reference sequence). CDR3 coding DNA: TGCAGTGCTAGTAACAGATACAATGGGCAGTTCTTC. It is translated as CSASNRYNGQFF.

This clonotype was found a few times. V is TRBV12-3 or TRBV12-4 and J is TRBJ1-1; D is unclear. CDR3 length: 14 residues. Trimming shortened V by 6 bases and J by 3 bases, and 14 bases separated the two germline ends. The CDR3 protein is CASRTRVSDTEAFF. In DNA form, the CDR3 reads TGTGCCAGCAGGACTAGGGTTTCGGACACTGAAGCTTTCTTT.

The chain is built from TRBV6-5 and TRBJ2-7, with 7 positions matching TRBD1. V shed 5 bases, J shed 5 bases, and the junction held 6 bases outside the gene matches. CDR1 MNHEY and CDR2 SVGAGI come from the germline V gene. There are 13 residues in the CDR3. Here the CDR3 reads CASSKMDRHEQYF. The CDR3 bases are TGTGCCAGCAGTAAAATGGACAGGCACGAGCAGTACTTC.

This clonotype was detected only a few times. This chain connects TRBV5-1 to TRBJ2-3, with TRBD2 matching over 8 bases. V was clipped by 1 base and J by 4 bases; unmatched bases: 5. From germline, CDR1 is SGHRS and CDR2 YFSETQ. The CDR3 loop spans 15 amino acids. Here the CDR3 reads CASSLTSGPADTQYF. CDR3 DNA sequence: TGCGCCAGCAGCTTGACTAGCGGTCCGGCAGATACGCAGTATTTT.

V is TRBV19 and J is TRBJ1-4; a weak D match, TRBD1 (5 bases). The CDR3 consists of 16 residues. Looked up from germline, CDR1 is LNHDA and CDR2 is SQIVND (reference sequence). V was cut by 6 bases and J by 8 bases, with 22 bases left in between. The CDR3 sequence is CASRTVWLGLEEKLFF. CDR3 in DNA: TGTGCCAGTAGGACCGTGTGGCTGGGGCTAGAGGAAAAACTGTTTTTT. Together with reference TRBV19 and TRBJ1-4, the CDR3 gives the full variable domain: DGGITQSPKYLFRKEGQNVTLSCEQNLNHDAMYWYRQDPGQGLRLIYYSQIVNDFQKGDIAEGYSVSREKKESFPLTVTSAQKNPTAFYLCASRTVWLGLEEKLFFGSGTQLSVL.

This clonotype has a handful of counts. The chain employs TRBV21-1 and TRBJ1-1; the D segment call TRBD1 is taken from the table without a DNA check. TRBV21-1 is recorded as a pseudogene. The length of the CDR3 is 15 residues. Here the CDR3 reads CASREGQGENTEAFF. DNA of the CDR3: TGTGCCAGCCGGGAGGGACAGGGCGAGAACACTGAAGCTTTCTTT.

J is TRBJ2-5 and V is TRBV21-1; TRBD1 is the table's D call, not checked against the DNA. TRBV21-1 is a known pseudogene. CDR3 length: 14 residues. Here the CDR3 reads CATHRQGGRETQYF. The CDR3 DNA sequence: TGTGCCACCCACCGACAGGGCGGACGAGAGACCCAGTACTTC.

A word on this clonotype: This may arise from a read error, as a much more abundant clone is one base away. J is TRBJ1-5 and V is TRBV2; a weak D match, TRBD1 (5 bases). The CDR3 totals 14 residues. The V and J ends lost 8 bases and 7 bases respectively, with 18 bases between them. Germline V gene data show CDR1 as SNHLY and CDR2 as FYNNEI. The CDR3 is CASGVRQSGQPQHF. The CDR3 DNA is TGTGCCAGCGGTGTTCGACAGTCGGGCCAGCCCCAGCATTTT. The full variable domain, with the rest looked up from reference TRBV2 and TRBJ1-5, is EPEVTQTPSHQVTQMGQEVILRCVPISNHLYFYWYRQILGQKVEFLVSFYNNEISEKSEIFDDQFSVERPDGSNFTLKIRSTKLEDSAMYFCASGVRQSGQPQHFGDGTRLSIL.